The 10 T cell receptor beta chains given below trace back to one sample, sequenced in a study of T-cell memory formation after mild COVID-19. One entry per CDR3 protein results from TCRdb running MiXCR on the 5' RACE reads. The sample has tens of thousands of distinct CDR3 sequences; approximately 12% are singletons. Sequencing used PBMCs or a T cell subset sorted from them (not recorded which). These receptors all come from a man between 18 and 29 years old who had mild COVID-19 (a few samples of this study predate the infection). Cell type and time point are not known.

This clonotype was observed a handful of times. This chain links TRBV15 with TRBJ2-3; D is perhaps TRBD2 (5 bases). Germline loops: CDR1 LNHNV, CDR2 YYDKDF (reference sequence). The CDR3 is 16 residues long. V was trimmed by 1 base and J by 4 bases, leaving 15 bases between them. The CDR3 DNA reads TGTGCCACCAGCAGAGGGAAAGCGGACGGAGCAGATACGCAGTATTTT. Translated, it gives CATSRGKADGADTQYF.

This clonotype came up many times. The chain has TRBV2 and TRBJ2-1; D ambiguous. Germline V gene sequence: CDR1 SNHLY, CDR2 FYNNEI. Deletions cut 6 bases from V and 11 bases from J, with 17 bases between. This CDR3 is 13 amino acids long. The CDR3 nucleotides read TGTGCCAGCAGGGACGAAACGTACAGTAAGCAGTTCTTC. This gives the protein CASRDETYSKQFF.

The chain has TRBV7-8 and TRBJ2-3, with D perhaps TRBD2 (5 bases). Trimming removed 0 bases from V and 4 bases from J, with 14 bases in between. Germline CDR1 SGHVS, CDR2 FQNEAQ. This CDR3 is built from 16 residues. The CDR3 region is CASSLAVARGSDTQYF. The CDR3 nucleotides are TGTGCCAGCAGCTTAGCAGTGGCTAGAGGGTCAGATACGCAGTATTTT. Full variable domain (rest looked up from reference TRBV7-8 and TRBJ2-3): GAGVSQSPRYKVAKRGQDVALRCDPISGHVSLFWYQQALGQGPEFLTYFQNEAQLDKSGLPSDRFFAERPEGSVSTLKIQRTQQEDSAVYLCASSLAVARGSDTQYFGPGTRLTVL.

This clonotype was seen ten or more times. Written as DNA, the CDR3 is TGCGCCAGCAGCTGGGGACAGGGAGGTTCCTACGAGCAGTACGTC. As protein: CASSWGQGGSYEQYV. V gene TRBV5-1 combines with J gene TRBJ2-7; TRBD1 aligns across 9 bases. The CDR3 runs to 15 residues. V was pared by 3 bases and J by 1 base, with 5 bases of the junction left unmatched. Germline loops: CDR1 SGHRS, CDR2 YFSETQ.

This clonotype was seen more than once but under ten times. The chain carries TRBV5-1 and TRBJ1-3; D call uncertain. The CDR3 runs to 14 residues. The germline CDR1 and CDR2 sequences are SGHRS and YFSETQ. V was trimmed by 0 bases and J by 1 base, leaving 5 bases between them. This chain's CDR3 is CASSLEASGNTIYF. The CDR3 coding sequence is TGCGCCAGCAGCTTGGAGGCTTCTGGAAACACCATATATTTT.

The chain is built from TRBV5-5 and TRBJ2-1, with TRBD2 identical over 8 bases. The V and J ends lost 4 bases and 4 bases, in that order; junction bases with no gene match: 7. Per germline, CDR1 SGHKS and CDR2 YYEKEE (reference sequence). The length of the CDR3 is 15 residues. This chain's CDR3 is CASSPTGGGYNEQFF. CDR3 sequence (DNA): TGTGCCAGCAGCCCGACCGGGGGGGGGTACAATGAGCAGTTCTTC.

This clonotype was counted only a few times. The chain has TRBV5-1 and TRBJ2-3, with no clear D. V was clipped by 1 base and J by 8 bases, with 26 bases between them. This CDR3 is built from 18 residues. Germline CDR1 and CDR2: SGHRS and YFSETQ. CDR3 nucleotide sequence: TGCGCCAGCAGCTTGTTGTCCCGCGGTGGGGTACCAGTAGGTACGCAGTATTTT. As protein: CASSLLSRGGVPVGTQYF.

This clonotype was detected ten times or more. This sequence joins TRBV7-3 and TRBJ2-3, with D perhaps matching TRBD2 (5 bases). V was cut by 6 bases and J by 4 bases, with 8 bases left in between. In germline, CDR1 is SGHTA, CDR2 FQGTGA. This CDR3 contains 12 residues. CDR3 sequence: CASSRGSDTQYF. Written as DNA, the CDR3 is TGTGCCAGCAGTCGGGGATCAGATACGCAGTATTTT.

This chain connects TRBV11-2 to TRBJ1-3; D is perhaps TRBD1 (5 bases). The germline V gene encodes CDR1 SGHAT and CDR2 FQNNGV. The CDR3 sequence is 19 residues long. The V gene lost 6 bases and the J gene lost 0 bases, with 24 bases spanning the gap. The CDR3 nucleotides read TGTGCCAGCAGGTTCAGGGAACCGTCCTCCCCTTACTCTGGAAACACCATATATTTT. It translates to CASRFREPSSPYSGNTIYF. Full variable domain (outside the CDR3, taken from reference TRBV11-2 and TRBJ1-3): EAGVAQSPRYKIIEKRQSVAFWCNPISGHATLYWYQQILGQGPKLLIQFQNNGVVDDSQLPKDRFSAERLKGVDSTLKIQPAKLEDSAVYLCASRFREPSSPYSGNTIYFGEGSWLTVV.

This clonotype has more than one count but fewer than ten. V usage is TRBV7-8 and J usage is TRBJ1-5, with D maybe TRBD1 (5 bases). The CDR3 is 15 residues long. Trimming took off 4 bases at V and 6 bases at J, with 16 bases between the two ends. Germline V gene sequence: CDR1 SGHVS, CDR2 FQNEAQ. CDR3 region: CASSSFQGPSQPQHF. The CDR3 coding sequence is TGTGCCAGCAGCTCGTTCCAGGGCCCAAGTCAGCCCCAGCATTTT.